Presented here are 26 T cell receptor beta chains from one specimen sequenced in a study of early T cells in non-severe SARS-CoV-2 infection. Via MiXCR, TCRdb re-called the 5' RACE reads, giving one row per CDR3 protein. The data contain about 58,000 distinct CDR3 sequences, 12% of them singletons. The material sequenced was whole blood. The source is an adult who was a healthcare worker with PCR-confirmed SARS-CoV-2 infection or an uninfected control (not recorded which).

The table lists this clonotype with many counts. The rearrangement uses TRBV28 and TRBJ2-1; possibly TRBD2 for D (6 bases). Germline V gene sequence: CDR1 MDHEN, CDR2 SYDVKM. The CDR3 has 16 residues. V lost 6 bases, J lost 9 bases, and 24 bases lay in between. The DNA for the CDR3 is TGTGCCAGCAGCCTACTAGCAGAAGATCGTCTCCCTGAGCAGTTCTTC. It translates to CASSLLAEDRLPEQFF.

V and J are TRBV5-5 and TRBJ2-4, with a possible D match to TRBD2 (5 bases). CDR1 is SGHKS and CDR2 is YYEKEE in the germline V gene (reference sequence). The CDR3 spans 15 residues. V was clipped by 2 bases and J by 0 bases, with 9 bases between them. CDR3 loop: CASSFHRGAKNIQYF. As DNA, the CDR3 is TGTGCCAGCAGCTTTCACCGGGGAGCCAAAAACATTCAGTACTTC.

This clonotype has only a few counts. The rearrangement links TRBV28 to TRBJ1-5; weak D call: TRBD1 (5 bases). There are 13 residues in the CDR3. Germline V CDR1 and CDR2: MDHEN, SYDVKM. Trimming took 3 bases from V and 7 from J, leaving 10 bases between them. CDR3 coding DNA: TGTGCCAGCAGTTTGGCAGGGAGGCAGCCCCAGCATTTT. The encoded protein is CASSLAGRQPQHF.

There are many counts of this clonotype. The rearrangement uses TRBV7-9 and TRBJ2-4; 7 bases are a match to TRBD1. Germline-derived CDR1 and CDR2 are SEHNR and FQNEAQ (reference sequence). Losses at the gene ends were 3 bases for V and 5 bases for J; bases not matched to a gene: 7. The CDR3 contains 15 residues. The CDR3 DNA reads as TGTGCCAGCAGCTTCGAGGGGGCGAGCGAAAACATTCAGTACTTC. Its translation: CASSFEGASENIQYF.

This clonotype was detected ten times or more. The J gene is TRBJ2-2, the V gene TRBV6-6; 10 bases align to TRBD1. V trimming: 5 bases; J trimming: 3 bases; junction bases outside the gene matches: 3. The CDR3 extends over 15 amino acids. Germline V CDR1 and CDR2: MNHNY, SVGAGI (reference sequence). The CDR3: CASSHGQGDTGELFF. The CDR3 bases are TGTGCCAGCAGTCACGGACAGGGGGACACCGGGGAGCTGTTTTTT.

The gene calls are TRBV7-3 and TRBJ2-2; D gene ambiguous. Germline V gives CDR1 SGHTA, CDR2 FQGTGA. The CDR3 loop spans 14 amino acids. V was clipped by 5 bases and J by 6 bases, with 13 bases between them. The CDR3 protein is CASSPNSPPGELFF. CDR3 bases: TGTGCCAGCAGCCCCAATTCGCCACCCGGGGAGCTGTTTTTT.

The genes are TRBV7-6 and TRBJ2-5, with D maybe TRBD1 (5 bases). This CDR3 has 14 amino acids. Trimming removed 5 bases at V and 4 bases at J, with 14 bases between. Per germline, CDR1 SGHVS and CDR2 FNYEAQ. The CDR3 is CASSLSSGLETQYF. The CDR3 bases are TGTGCCAGCAGCCTTTCTTCAGGGTTAGAGACCCAGTACTTC.

This clonotype has only a few counts. For the CDR3, the DNA is TGTGCCAGTAGTAGCCTGAGGGCGGGAGGTAACAATGAGCAGTTCTTC. The encoded protein is CASSSLRAGGNNEQFF. This chain links TRBV19 with TRBJ2-1, with 8 bases that match TRBD2. The V segment lost 4 bases and the J segment 5 bases; nucleotides outside the gene matches: 10. The CDR3 is 16 amino acids. Germline CDR1 and CDR2: LNHDA and SQIVND (reference sequence).

This clonotype turned up a few times. The chain employs TRBV28 and TRBJ2-1; TRBD1 is a possible D gene (6 bases). Germline loops: CDR1 MDHEN, CDR2 SYDVKM. CDR3 length: 17 residues. V was pared by 3 bases and J by 0 bases, with 15 bases between. The CDR3 is CASSFDLQGSSYNEQFF. The DNA of the CDR3 is TGTGCCAGCAGTTTTGACTTACAGGGTAGCTCCTACAATGAGCAGTTCTTC.

There are many counts of this clonotype. As DNA, the CDR3 is TGTGCCAGCAGCCCCTTGAATTATTTAGGCTCCTACGAGCAGTACTTC. This translates into CASSPLNYLGSYEQYF. V and J are TRBV11-2 and TRBJ2-7; D is uncertain. This CDR3 contains 16 residues. Germline assignment: CDR1 SGHAT and CDR2 FQNNGV. Trimming cost V 5 bases and J 0 bases, with 17 bases left between them.

J is TRBJ2-1 and V is TRBV24-1; D may be TRBD2 (5 bases). Trimming shortened V by 3 bases and J by 0 bases, and 11 bases separated the two germline ends. Germline values: CDR1 KGHDR, CDR2 SFDVKD. The CDR3 consists of 16 residues. CDR3 sequence reads: CATSDTDSRSYNEQFF. CDR3 in DNA: TGTGCCACCAGTGATACGGACTCCCGCTCCTACAATGAGCAGTTCTTC.

This clonotype has a handful of counts. V is TRBV15 and J is TRBJ2-2; D gene uncertain. This CDR3 contains 14 residues. The germline V and J ends were trimmed by 4 bases and 0 bases, with 6 bases remaining between them. Germline CDR1 reads LNHNV; CDR2 reads YYDKDF (reference sequence). The CDR3 nucleotides are TGTGCCACCAGCACCGACACGAACACCGGGGAGCTGTTTTTT. Translation gives CATSTDTNTGELFF. The whole variable domain, remainder taken from reference TRBV15 and TRBJ2-2, is DAMVIQNPRYQVTQFGKPVTLSCSQTLNHNVMYWYQQKSSQAPKLLFHYYDKDFNNEADTPDNFQSRRPNTSFCFLDIRSPGLGDTAMYLCATSTDTNTGELFFGEGSRLTVL.

This clonotype was observed a handful of times. This sequence joins TRBV11-2 and TRBJ2-5; TRBD1 is a possible D gene (6 bases). CDR1 and CDR2 (germline): SGHAT, FQNNGV. The V gene lost 4 bases and the J gene lost 2 bases, with 11 bases spanning the gap. This CDR3 has 14 amino acids. Here the CDR3 DNA reads TGTGCCAGCAGCTATGGACAGATACAAGAGACCCAGTACTTC. Its translation is CASSYGQIQETQYF.

This clonotype has only a few counts. The V call is TRBV28, the J call TRBJ2-7; 7 bases map to TRBD1. Trimming removed 10 bases from V and 2 bases from J; junction bases left unmatched: 5. The CDR3 sequence is 12 residues long. Germline V lookup: CDR1 MDHEN, CDR2 SYDVKM. The CDR3 sequence is CATGTVTYEQYF. CDR3 nucleotides: TGTGCCACCGGGACAGTTACCTACGAGCAGTACTTC.

This clonotype was counted ten times or more. This chain uses TRBV5-6 with TRBJ2-1; D may be TRBD1 (5 bases). Germline CDR1 and CDR2: SGHDT and YYEEEE. The CDR3 is 14 residues long. V lost 1 base and J 2 bases, leaving 7 bases between the germline ends. CDR3 region: CASSLPGPYNEQFF. In nucleotides, the CDR3 is TGTGCCAGCAGCTTGCCAGGGCCCTACAATGAGCAGTTCTTC.

The chain uses TRBV7-2 and TRBJ1-2; D uncertain. The germline gives CDR1 SGHTA, CDR2 FQGNSA. Trimming removed 0 bases from V and 5 bases from J, with 13 bases in between. The CDR3 totals 15 residues. The CDR3 is CASSLALTGLYGYTF. In DNA form, the CDR3 reads TGTGCCAGCAGCTTAGCGTTAACGGGTCTATATGGCTACACCTTC. Combining the CDR3 with reference TRBV7-2 and TRBJ1-2 gives the whole variable domain GAGVSQSPSNKVTEKGKDVELRCDPISGHTALYWYRQSLGQGLEFLIYFQGNSAPDKSGLPSDRFSAERTGGSVSTLTIQRTQQEDSAVYLCASSLALTGLYGYTFGSGTRLTVV.

This clonotype was observed many times. V gene TRBV11-1 combines with J gene TRBJ2-3; D might be TRBD1 (5 bases). Between the trimmed V and J ends, which lost 0 bases and 5 bases, there was a span of 12 bases. There are 15 residues in the CDR3. Germline CDR1 is SGHAT and CDR2 is FQDESV (reference sequence). CDR3 DNA: TGTGCCAGCAGCTTAGCCGGACCTCAGGGAGATACGCAGTATTTT. It encodes CASSLAGPQGDTQYF.

The chain employs TRBV3-1 and TRBJ2-1, with D maybe TRBD2 (5 bases). V was cut by 0 bases and J by 10 bases, with 10 bases left in between. Looked up from germline, CDR1 is LGHDT and CDR2 is YNNKEL (reference sequence). The CDR3 is 13 amino acids. CDR3 coding DNA: TGTGCCAGCAGCCAAGATAGGTCGGGAGAGCAGTTCTTC. Protein sequence: CASSQDRSGEQFF.

The rearrangement links TRBV6-1 to TRBJ1-5; tentative D call: TRBD1 (6 bases). The CDR3 is 14 residues long. CDR1 and CDR2 (germline): MNHNS, SASEGT. Trimming stripped 8 bases from V and 2 bases from J, with 13 bases between. CDR3 region: CASGLTGRNQPQHF. The CDR3 DNA reads as TGTGCCAGCGGCCTAACAGGGCGCAATCAGCCCCAGCATTTT.

Ten or more counts support this clonotype. The V gene is TRBV18, the J gene TRBJ2-3; D is unresolved. Trimming took off 2 bases at V and 2 bases at J, with 11 bases between the two ends. The germline V gene encodes CDR1 KGHSH and CDR2 LQKENI. The CDR3 contains 15 residues. CDR3 sequence: CASSPRAESTDTQYF. The CDR3 DNA sequence: TGTGCCAGCTCACCAAGGGCGGAGTCCACAGATACGCAGTATTTT. The whole variable domain, remainder taken from reference TRBV18 and TRBJ2-3, is NAGVMQNPRHLVRRRGQEARLRCSPMKGHSHVYWYRQLPEEGLKFMVYLQKENIIDESGMPKERFSAEFPKEGPSILRIQQVVRGDSAAYFCASSPRAESTDTQYFGPGTRLTVL.

This clonotype was counted ten times or more. The chain combines TRBV11-2 with TRBJ1-1, with D tentatively TRBD1 (5 bases). Trimming shortened V by 5 bases and J by 3 bases, and 13 bases separated the two germline ends. CDR3 length equals 14 residues. CDR1 and CDR2 from the germline V gene are SGHAT and FQNNGV. The CDR3: CASSLQGRHTEAFF. The DNA for the CDR3 is TGTGCCAGCAGCCTCCAGGGTCGGCACACTGAAGCTTTCTTT. The variable domain in full, completed from reference TRBV11-2 and TRBJ1-1, reads EAGVAQSPRYKIIEKRQSVAFWCNPISGHATLYWYQQILGQGPKLLIQFQNNGVVDDSQLPKDRFSAERLKGVDSTLKIQPAKLEDSAVYLCASSLQGRHTEAFFGQGTRLTVV.

J is TRBJ2-7 and V is TRBV28; TRBD1 is a possible D gene (6 bases). This CDR3 spans 14 amino acids. Germline V gene lookup returns CDR1 MDHEN and CDR2 SYDVKM. V gave up 7 bases and J gave up 0 bases, with 13 bases separating them. CDR3 sequence (DNA): TGTGCCAGCACCTCAGGGGTCGCCTCCTACGAGCAGTACTTC. Protein: CASTSGVASYEQYF.

In this sample, this clonotype turned up a few times. The gene calls are TRBV3-1 and TRBJ1-1, with 7 bases identical to TRBD1. The length of the CDR3 is 15 residues. The germline V gene has CDR1 LGHDT and CDR2 YNNKEL (reference sequence). The J segment lost 3 bases and the V segment lost 4 bases, leaving 8 bases of the junction unmatched. CDR3 sequence (DNA): TGTGCCAGCAGCCTCCTAGGGGGCGCGGACACTGAAGCTTTCTTT. Translating gives CASSLLGGADTEAFF.

This clonotype was seen only a few times. The genes are TRBV7-9 and TRBJ2-1; the D gene is possibly TRBD2 (6 bases). V lost 0 bases and J 1 base, leaving 13 bases between the germline ends. The V gene's germline CDR1 is SEHNR and CDR2 FQNEAQ (reference sequence). CDR3 length: 17 amino acids. In nucleotides, the CDR3 is TGTGCCAGCAGCTTAGCAAGGGGCGGGACTTCCTACAATGAGCAGTTCTTC. Translating gives CASSLARGGTSYNEQFF.

The rearrangement uses TRBV18 and TRBJ1-1; D unclear. Trimming left V 3 bases short and J 3 bases short, with 8 bases between. CDR3 length: 13 amino acids. Germline lookup yields CDR1 KGHSH and CDR2 LQKENI. In DNA, the CDR3 is TGTGCCAGCTCACCGGGGTTAGACACTGAAGCTTTCTTT. This codes for CASSPGLDTEAFF.

This clonotype was detected ten times or more. V is TRBV11-1 and J is TRBJ2-1; D perhaps matches TRBD1 (6 bases). V lost 4 bases, J lost 5 bases, and 12 bases lay in between. In germline, CDR1 is SGHAT, CDR2 FQDESV (reference sequence). The CDR3 contains 14 residues. CDR3 DNA sequence: TGTGCCAGCAGCTACAACAGGGTAGACAATGAGCAGTTCTTC. Translated: CASSYNRVDNEQFF.